This entry is about one T cell receptor beta chain. Its antigen is undetermined. These data belong to a study of T cell responses to AZD1222 COVID-19 vaccine. Study-wide findings and caveats: Repertoires were obtained solely post-peak T cell response.

TCRdb keeps only in-frame clones here, not all; method: immunoSEQ multiplex PCR. This sample has roughly 120,000 clones, with around 87% found just once. The CDR3 consists of 15 residues. CDR1 is SGHDT and CDR2 is YYEEEE in the germline V gene. V was clipped by 0 bases and J by 4 bases, with 13 bases between them. Sequences were derived from peripheral blood, sampled 28 days after the second AZD1222 dose. V gene TRBV5-6 combines with J gene TRBJ2-5; D tentatively reads TRBD1 or TRBD2 (6 bases each). The sequence came from an adult who received the AZD1222 COVID-19 vaccine. The CDR3 DNA reads TGTGCCAGCAGCTTGGGGATAGGGGGAGGAGAGACCCAGTACTTC. Protein: CASSLGIGGGETQYF.